The T cell receptor beta chain under discussion was sequenced for a study of T-cell reconstitution after alpha-beta-depleted transplantation in children. Construction of the TCRbeta library involved unique molecular identifiers. TCRdb processed the PCR reads anew with MiXCR; each CDR3 protein has one entry. The sample comprises about 160,000 distinct CDR3 sequences, over 8.5% of which are singletons, and about 13% rests with the top ten. The CDR3 contains 12 residues. The V gene end was trimmed by 11 bases and the J gene end by 14 bases; junction bases not matched to a gene: 10. CDR1 is SNHLY, CDR2 FYNNEI, per germline. Study-wide results and caveats: Recipient T cells and thymic progenitors that survived were the source of the high TCRbeta diversity seen at day 60 in some patients. The main origin of T-cell counts and diversity one year after transplant was newly produced T cells. Reportedly, alpha-beta T cells present about two months post-transplant originated from several hundred expanded clones of graft origin.

This clonotype has ten or more counts. Its specificity is unknown. This clonotype originated in a boy aged 2 to 10 with acute myeloid leukemia, due to receive a stem cell transplant. The chain combines TRBV2 with TRBJ2-1, with 12 bases lining up with TRBD2. Sample: PBMCs, taken before TCRalphabeta/CD19-depleted stem cell transplant. DNA for the CDR3: TGTGCCGGACGGACTAGCGGGAAGAGAGAGTTCTTC. As protein: CAGRTSGKREFF.